This T cell receptor (beta chain) was obtained from a study of spatial heterogeneity in lung cancer. The study's findings and limits: The appearance of ubiquitous expanded tumor TCRs in blood was greater at resection than follow-up.

Carried by each TCR cDNA molecule was a unique molecular identifier. Each CDR3 protein gets one entry after TCRdb re-called the 5' RACE reads with MiXCR. The data show roughly 48,000 distinct CDR3 sequences, about 5.8% seen once. Many counts were recorded for this clonotype. The target antigen is unknown. Time point in this sample: sample taken at primary tumor resection. Whole RNA, which was extracted from tumor, nontumor lung tissue or frozen PBMC, was sequenced without any cell sorting. The 60 to 80 donors had untreated early-stage non-small cell lung cancer. The sample consisted of PBMCs, taken at surgery. The source is a male donor with early-stage non-small cell lung cancer.

The CDR3, as DNA: TGCAGTGCTAGAGATTCCAGGGGGGGGACGAGCCAGTACTTC. Protein sequence: CSARDSRGGTSQYF. This chain links TRBV20-1 with TRBJ2-5; D is possibly TRBD1 or TRBD2 (7 bases each). Germline V gene data show CDR1 as DFQATT and CDR2 as SNEGSKA (reference sequence). This CDR3 is 14 amino acids long. V was cut by 0 bases and J by 10 bases, with 18 bases left in between.